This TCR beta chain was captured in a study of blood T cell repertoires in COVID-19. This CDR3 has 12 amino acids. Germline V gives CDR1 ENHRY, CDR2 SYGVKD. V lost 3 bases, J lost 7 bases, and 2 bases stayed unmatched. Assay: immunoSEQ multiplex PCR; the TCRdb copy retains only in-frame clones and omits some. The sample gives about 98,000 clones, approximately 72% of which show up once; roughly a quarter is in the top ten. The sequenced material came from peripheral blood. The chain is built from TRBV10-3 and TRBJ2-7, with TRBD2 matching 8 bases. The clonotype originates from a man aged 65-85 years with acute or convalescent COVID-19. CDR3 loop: CAISEGLAEQYF. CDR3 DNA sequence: TGTGCCATCAGTGAAGGACTAGCAGAGCAGTACTTC.